One sample yielded the 6 T cell receptor beta chains listed below, sequenced in a study of shared clonotypes between healthy human individuals. Only in-frame clones appear in the TCRdb table, and some are missing; sequencing was by immunoSEQ multiplex PCR. This sample carries some 2 million clones, about 95% of them seen once, and the ten largest clones take more than 0.9%. Naive CD8 populations comprised CD45RO-negative cells positively selected for CCR7, excluding terminally differentiated effector memory CD45RA+ cells. The sample consisted of naive CD8+ T cells sorted from blood. The receptor set was obtained from a man between 18 and 29 years old in good health.

The rearrangement links TRBV9 to TRBJ1-2, with unresolved D. CDR1 is SGDLS and CDR2 is YYNGEE in the germline V gene. V was trimmed by 0 bases and J by 3 bases, leaving 15 bases between them. The length of the CDR3 is 16 residues. The CDR3 loop reads CASSVVPLPADYGYTF. The CDR3 DNA follows: TGTGCCAGCAGCGTAGTACCATTACCGGCGGACTATGGCTACACCTTC.

V is TRBV5-4 and J is TRBJ1-5; the D gene is possibly TRBD1 (5 bases). The germline V and J ends were trimmed by 4 bases and 6 bases, with 11 bases remaining between them. CDR3 length equals 13 residues. Germline V gene data show CDR1 as SGHNT and CDR2 as YYREEE (reference sequence). CDR3 nucleotides: TGTGCCAGCAGCGTGTCGGGGGGTCAGCCCCAGCATTTT. Protein: CASSVSGGQPQHF.

The chain uses TRBV9 and TRBJ2-1; 10 bases are a match to TRBD2. The CDR3 is made up of 15 amino acids. V lost 4 bases to trimming and J lost 3 bases; unmatched junction nucleotides: 4. Germline V lookup: CDR1 SGDLS, CDR2 YYNGEE. The CDR3 here is CASSPQRGGYNEQFF. DNA for the CDR3: TGTGCCAGCAGCCCCCAGCGGGGGGGCTACAATGAGCAGTTCTTC.

The chain joins TRBV2 to TRBJ2-3, with 15 bases fitting TRBD2. Unmatched junction bases numbered 9, after V lost 7 bases and J lost 4 bases. Germline V gene sequence: CDR1 SNHLY, CDR2 FYNNEI. The length of the CDR3 is 17 residues. The CDR3 loop is CASTGLAGGPVSDTQYF. The DNA of the CDR3 is TGTGCCAGCACCGGACTAGCGGGAGGGCCGGTATCAGATACGCAGTATTTT.

This chain connects TRBV2 to TRBJ1-5, with TRBD1 as a possible D gene (6 bases). CDR3 length equals 14 residues. Germline V gives CDR1 SNHLY, CDR2 FYNNEI. The V end was cut by 7 bases, the J end by 0 bases, with 10 bases between. Here the CDR3 reads CASKSGDSNQPQHF. For the CDR3, the DNA is TGTGCCAGCAAGTCAGGGGATAGCAATCAGCCCCAGCATTTT. The whole variable domain, remainder taken from reference TRBV2 and TRBJ1-5, is EPEVTQTPSHQVTQMGQEVILRCVPISNHLYFYWYRQILGQKVEFLVSFYNNEISEKSEIFDDQFSVERPDGSNFTLKIRSTKLEDSAMYFCASKSGDSNQPQHFGDGTRLSIL.

The table lists this clone with a count of one. The chain links TRBV5-4 to TRBJ1-2; D might be TRBD1 (5 bases). There are 16 residues in the CDR3. Trimming cost V 0 bases and J 8 bases, with 20 bases left between them. Germline CDR1 reads SGHNT; CDR2 reads YYREEE (reference sequence). CDR3 region: CASSLDAGDRLKGYTF. CDR3 sequence (DNA): TGTGCCAGCAGCTTGGATGCGGGGGACCGTTTAAAGGGCTACACCTTC.